These 3 T cell receptor beta chains were all obtained from the same sample, sequenced in a study of blood T cells in healthy people across ages. Through a sample-barcoded 5' primer and a J-beta primer mix, a second PCR was run for roughly 6 to 12 cycles. TCRdb re-called the 5' RACE reads through MiXCR, storing one row per CDR3 protein. The table has some 940,000 distinct CDR3 sequences, 25% to 35% seen once; the top ten hold roughly a tenth. These data also formed part of another study, on T cells of mothers and their children.

The sequencing input was blood. The receptors come from a middle-aged woman in good health.

The chain combines TRBV20-1 with TRBJ1-6; D uncertain. The V end lost 6 bases, the J end lost 5 bases, and 14 bases lay between the germline ends. CDR3 size: 14 residues. Germline lookup yields CDR1 DFQATT and CDR2 SNEGSKA (reference sequence). The CDR3 DNA sequence: TGCAGTGCAAAAGCTGACACTAATAATTCACCCCTCCACTTT. This sequence encodes CSAKADTNNSPLHF.

This clonotype was detected many times. The V and J genes are TRBV7-2 and TRBJ2-3; perhaps TRBD2 as D (6 bases). This CDR3 contains 15 residues. Between the trimmed V and J ends, which lost 5 bases and 3 bases, there was a span of 15 bases. CDR1 and CDR2 (germline): SGHTA, FQGNSA. The CDR3 loop is CASSPRLVGTDTQYF. CDR3 bases: TGTGCCAGCAGCCCACGACTAGTGGGGACAGATACGCAGTATTTT.

The chain links TRBV5-1 to TRBJ2-1; the match to TRBD2 covers 15 bases. Germline lookup yields CDR1 SGHRS and CDR2 YFSETQ. The CDR3 has 13 amino acids. With V trimmed by 7 bases and J by 9 bases, 2 bases remained unmatched. The CDR3 nucleotides read TGCGCCAGCCGGACTAGCGGGGGGGTTGAGCAGTTCTTC. The encoded protein is CASRTSGGVEQFF.